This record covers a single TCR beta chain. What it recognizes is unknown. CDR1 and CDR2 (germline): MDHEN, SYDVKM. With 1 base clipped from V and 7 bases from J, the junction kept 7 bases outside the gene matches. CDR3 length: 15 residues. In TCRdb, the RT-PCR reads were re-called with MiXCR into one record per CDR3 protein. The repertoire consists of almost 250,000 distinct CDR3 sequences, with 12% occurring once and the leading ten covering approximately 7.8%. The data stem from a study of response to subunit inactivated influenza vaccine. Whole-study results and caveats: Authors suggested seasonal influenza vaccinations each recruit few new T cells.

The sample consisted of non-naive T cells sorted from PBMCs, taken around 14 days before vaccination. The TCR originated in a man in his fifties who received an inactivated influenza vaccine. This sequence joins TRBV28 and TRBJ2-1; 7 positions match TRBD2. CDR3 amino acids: CASSLLAGAGNEQFF. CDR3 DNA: TGTGCCAGCAGTTTATTGGCGGGAGCGGGTAATGAGCAGTTCTTC.